The clone carrying this TCR beta chain showed up just once. The CDR3 extends over 15 amino acids. Trimming at V came to 3 bases and at J to 0 bases, leaving 5 bases not matched to a gene. CDR1 and CDR2 (germline): SGHNT, YYREEE (reference sequence). These data belong to a study of blood T cell repertoires in COVID-19. About the research overall: Spain, Italy and the United States supplied samples that represented acute and convalescent COVID-19. PBMCs, B-cell-depleted T cells, or T cells provided the cDNA or gDNA that made up the material.

Under the authors' procedure: Reference gene primer amplification gave nucleated cell count estimates. Sequencing used immunoSEQ multiplex PCR; TCRdb keeps in-frame clones, though not all of them. V and J calls and clone size are given by that table; D and trimming were obtained from the DNA. This table holds about 20,000 clones, less than 95% found once. The TCR originated in a man between 65 and 85 years old with acute or convalescent COVID-19. V and J are TRBV5-4 and TRBJ1-2; TRBD1 matches at 7 bases. Sample: peripheral blood. CDR3 DNA: TGTGCCAGCAGCTCAGGGACAGAAGCTAACTATGGCTACACCTTC. Protein: CASSSGTEANYGYTF.